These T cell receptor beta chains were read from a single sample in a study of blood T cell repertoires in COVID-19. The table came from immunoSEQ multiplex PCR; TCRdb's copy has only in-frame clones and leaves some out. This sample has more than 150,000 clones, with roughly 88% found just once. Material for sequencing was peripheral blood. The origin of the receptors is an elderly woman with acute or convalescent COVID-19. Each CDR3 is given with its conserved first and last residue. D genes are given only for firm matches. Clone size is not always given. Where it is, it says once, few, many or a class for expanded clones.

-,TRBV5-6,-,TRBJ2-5,CASSFVGGLVETQYF,TGTGCCAGCAGCTTTGTAGGGGGTCTCGTAGAGACCCAGTACTTC
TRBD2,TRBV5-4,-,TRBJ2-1,CASSLGGAAGGLNEQFF,TGTGCCAGCAGCTTGGGTGGAGCTGCGGGGGGCCTCAATGAGCAGTTCTTC
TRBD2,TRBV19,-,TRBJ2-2,CASSRGLVGTGELFF,TGTGCCAGTAGTCGAGGACTAGTGGGCACCGGGGAGCTGTTTTTT
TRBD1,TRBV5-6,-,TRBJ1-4,CASSLGDRGSGLFF,TGTGCCAGCAGCTTGGGGGACAGGGGGTCCGGACTGTTTTTT
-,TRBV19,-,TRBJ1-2,CASSSRGANYGYTF,TGTGCCAGTAGTAGCCGGGGAGCTAACTATGGCTACACCTTC
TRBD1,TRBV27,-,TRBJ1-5,CASSRQGSNQPQHF,TGTGCCAGCAGCAGACAGGGAAGCAATCAGCCCCAGCATTTT
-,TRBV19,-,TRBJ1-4,CASSIVAGANEKLFF,TGTGCCAGTAGTATAGTGGCAGGGGCTAATGAAAAACTGTTTTTT
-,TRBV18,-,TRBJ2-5,CASSPRGLETQYF,TGTGCCAGCTCACCAAGAGGGCTAGAGACCCAGTACTTC
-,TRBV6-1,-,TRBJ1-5,CASSESQANQPQHF,TGTGCCAGCAGTGAAAGCCAAGCCAATCAGCCCCAGCATTTT
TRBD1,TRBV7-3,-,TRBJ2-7,CASSRDRGTREQYF,TGTGCCAGCAGCCGGGACAGGGGGACGCGAGAGCAGTACTTC
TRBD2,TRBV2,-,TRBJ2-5,CASSGSSGETQYF,TGTGCCAGCAGTGGCTCTAGCGGGGAGACCCAGTACTTC
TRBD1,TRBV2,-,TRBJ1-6,CASRQGASNSPLHF,TGTGCCAGCAGGCAGGGGGCAAGTAATTCACCCCTCCACTTT
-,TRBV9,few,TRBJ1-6,CASSGGGHINSPLHF,TGTGCCAGCAGCGGAGGCGGACATATTAATTCACCCCTCCACTTT
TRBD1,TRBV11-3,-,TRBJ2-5,CASSSGQGGETQYF,TGTGCCAGCAGCTCGGGACAGGGGGGGGAGACCCAGTACTTC
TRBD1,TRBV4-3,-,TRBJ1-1,CASSQDNRGTEAFF,TGCGCCAGCAGCCAAGATAACAGGGGGACTGAAGCTTTCTTT
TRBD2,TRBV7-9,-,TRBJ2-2,CASSLSGANTGELFF,TGTGCCAGCAGCTTAAGCGGGGCGAACACCGGGGAGCTGTTTTTT
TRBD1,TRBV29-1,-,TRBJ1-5,CSVRQGNQPQHF,TGCAGCGTCAGACAGGGGAATCAGCCCCAGCATTTT
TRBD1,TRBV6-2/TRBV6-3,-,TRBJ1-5,CASSPDRVGQPQHF,TGTGCCAGCAGTCCCGACAGGGTAGGCCAGCCCCAGCATTTT
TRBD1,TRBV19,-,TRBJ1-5,CASSTGQGLRVQPQHF,TGTGCCAGTAGTACCGGACAGGGCCTACGCGTACAGCCCCAGCATTTT
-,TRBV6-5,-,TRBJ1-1,CASSYSRTLNTEAFF,TGTGCCAGCAGTTACTCCCGGACACTGAACACTGAAGCTTTCTTT
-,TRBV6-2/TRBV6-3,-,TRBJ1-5,CASSWGVGGNQPQHF,TGTGCCAGCAGTTGGGGAGTGGGAGGCAATCAGCCCCAGCATTTT
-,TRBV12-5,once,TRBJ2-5,CASGRQDTRDQYF,TGTGCTAGTGGCCGACAGGACACCCGGGACCAGTACTTC
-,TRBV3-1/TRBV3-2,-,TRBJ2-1,CASSLVASRGEQFF,TGTGCCAGCAGCCTAGTGGCCTCTAGGGGTGAGCAGTTCTTC
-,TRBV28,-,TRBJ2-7,CASSTTLSEQYF,TGTGCCAGCAGTACCACCCTTAGCGAGCAGTACTTC
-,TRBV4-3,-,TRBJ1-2,CASSQDPGVNF,TGCGCCAGCAGCCAAGACCCAGGGGTAAACTTC
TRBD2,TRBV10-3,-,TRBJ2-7,CAISGGGMTVYEQYF,TGTGCCATCAGTGGGGGGGGAATGACCGTCTACGAGCAGTACTTC